This TCR beta chain came from a study of blood T cell repertoires in COVID-19. Overall study: Collection of acute and convalescent COVID-19 samples took place in the United States, Italy and Spain.

J gave up 4 bases and V 2 bases, and 6 bases lay outside the gene matches. Per germline, CDR1 SGHDN and CDR2 FVKESK. The CDR3 totals 15 residues. Sequencing used immunoSEQ multiplex PCR; TCRdb keeps in-frame clones, though not all of them. The table includes around 160,000 clones, around 90% detected once. The material sequenced was peripheral blood. The V gene is TRBV14, the J gene TRBJ1-2; 8 bases are shared with TRBD1. This TCR derives from a man in his 60s with active or convalescent COVID-19. Here the CDR3 reads CASSQLTGAFYGYTF. As DNA, the CDR3 is TGTGCCAGCAGCCAATTGACAGGGGCCTTCTATGGCTACACCTTC.